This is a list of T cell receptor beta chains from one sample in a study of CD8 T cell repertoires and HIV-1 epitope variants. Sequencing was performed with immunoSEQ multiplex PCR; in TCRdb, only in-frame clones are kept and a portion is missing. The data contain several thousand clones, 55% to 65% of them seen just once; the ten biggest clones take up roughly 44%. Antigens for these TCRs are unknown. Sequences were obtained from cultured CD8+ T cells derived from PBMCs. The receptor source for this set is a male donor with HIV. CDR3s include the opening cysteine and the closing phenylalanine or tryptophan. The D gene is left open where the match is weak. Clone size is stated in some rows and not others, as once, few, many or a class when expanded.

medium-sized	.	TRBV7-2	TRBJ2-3	TGTGCCAGCAGCTCCGTACTGGCGACAGATACGCAGTATTTT	CASSSVLATDTQYF
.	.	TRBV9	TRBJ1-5	TGTGCCAGCAGCCATGACACTAGCAATCAGCCCCAGCATTTT	CASSHDTSNQPQHF
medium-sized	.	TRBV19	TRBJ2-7	TGTGCCAGTAGTATCTCGTCGGGGGCTTACGAGCAGTACTTC	CASSISSGAYEQYF
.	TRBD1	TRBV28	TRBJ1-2	TGTGCCAGCAGCCGACAGGGGGACTACTATGGCTACACCTTC	CASSRQGDYYGYTF
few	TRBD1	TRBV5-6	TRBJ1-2	TGTGCCAGCAGTCAGGGGGGGATTTATGGCTACACCTTC	CASSQGGIYGYTF
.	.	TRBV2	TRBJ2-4	TGTGCCAGCAGTGAAGCGGGGGGGCAGCAGTTCAAAAACATTCAGTACTTC	CASSEAGGQQFKNIQYF
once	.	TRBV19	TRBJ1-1	TGTGCCAGTAGTATTGGCTCAACAGCTGAAGCTTTCTTT	CASSIGSTAEAFF
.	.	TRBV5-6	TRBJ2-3	TGTGCCAGCAGCTTGCGGGGTGGCACAGATACGCAGTATTTT	CASSLRGGTDTQYF
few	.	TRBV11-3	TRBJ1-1	TGTGCCAGCAGCTTAGAGGTGAACACTGAAGCTTTCTTT	CASSLEVNTEAFF
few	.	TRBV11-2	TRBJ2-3	TGTGCCAGCAGCTTAGGAGATACGCAGTATTTT	CASSLGDTQYF
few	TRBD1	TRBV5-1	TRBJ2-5	TGCGCCAGCAGCCCCGTTTCGGGACAGCAAGAGACCCAGTACTTC	CASSPVSGQQETQYF
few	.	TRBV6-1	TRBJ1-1	TGTGCCAGCAGTTGGGAGATGAACACTGAAGCTTTCTTT	CASSWEMNTEAFF
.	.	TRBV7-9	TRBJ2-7	TGTGCCAGCAGCTTGAGCGGAGACTCCTACGAGCAGTACTTC	CASSLSGDSYEQYF
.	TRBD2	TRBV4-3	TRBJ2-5	TGCGCCAGCAGTTATGAAACCTCGGGGGGGCAAGAGACCCAGTACTTC	CASSYETSGGQETQYF
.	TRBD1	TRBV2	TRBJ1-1	TGTGCCAGCAGTGAAGCGAGATGGGACAGGACTAACACTGAAGCTTTCTTT	CASSEARWDRTNTEAFF
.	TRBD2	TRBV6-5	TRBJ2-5	TGTGCCAGCAGTTACTCGACTAGCGGCATCCAAGAGACCCAGTACTTC	CASSYSTSGIQETQYF
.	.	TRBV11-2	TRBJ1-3	TGTGCCAGCAGCTTATTCTCTGGAAACACCATATATTTT	CASSLFSGNTIYF
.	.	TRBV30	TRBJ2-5	TGTGCCTGGAGTGTAGTAGGGGCGCAAGAGACCCAGTACTTC	CAWSVVGAQETQYF
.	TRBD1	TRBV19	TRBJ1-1	TGTGCCAGTAGGACAGGGGTGCGGAACACTGAAGCTTTCTTT	CASRTGVRNTEAFF
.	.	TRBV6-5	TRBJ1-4	TGTGCCAGCACCCATCGGGGCGCGGCTAATGAAAAACTGTTTTTT	CASTHRGAANEKLFF
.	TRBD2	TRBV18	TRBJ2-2	TGTGCCAGCTCCTTAGCGGGAGGAGCGAACACCGGGGAGCTGTTTTTT	CASSLAGGANTGELFF
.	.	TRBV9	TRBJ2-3	TGTGCCAGCAGCGACCCGGGAAGTAGCACAGATACGCAGTATTTT	CASSDPGSSTDTQYF
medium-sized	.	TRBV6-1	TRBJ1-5	TGTGCCAGCAGCGTAGACACCGACAACTATCAGCCCCAGCATTTT	CASSVDTDNYQPQHF
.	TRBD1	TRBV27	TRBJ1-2	TGTGCCAGCAGTTTAGGACCGGGACAGGGGGCACCTAACTATGGCTACACCTTC	CASSLGPGQGAPNYGYTF
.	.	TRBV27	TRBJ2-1	TGTGCCAGCCCCGGGACAGTTTCTGGGTTTGGGGAGGCAAATGAGCAGTTCTTC	CASPGTVSGFGEANEQFF
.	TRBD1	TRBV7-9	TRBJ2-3	TGTGCCGTTCCCCCGGGACAGGCATTGGATACGCAGTATTTT	CAVPPGQALDTQYF